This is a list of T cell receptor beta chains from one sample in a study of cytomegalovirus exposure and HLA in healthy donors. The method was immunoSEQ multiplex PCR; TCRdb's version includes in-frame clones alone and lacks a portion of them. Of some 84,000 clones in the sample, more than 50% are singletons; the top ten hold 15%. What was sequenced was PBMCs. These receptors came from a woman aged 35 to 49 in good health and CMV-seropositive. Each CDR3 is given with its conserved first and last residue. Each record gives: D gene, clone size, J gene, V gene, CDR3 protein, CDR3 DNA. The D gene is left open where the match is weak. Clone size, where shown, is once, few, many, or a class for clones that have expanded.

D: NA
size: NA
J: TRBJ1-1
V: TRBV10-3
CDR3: CAITTTDQRTEAFF
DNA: TGTGCCATCACCACGACAGACCAACGCACTGAAGCTTTCTTT

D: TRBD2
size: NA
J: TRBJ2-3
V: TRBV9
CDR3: CASSVREGSTDTQYF
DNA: TGTGCCAGCAGCGTCCGGGAGGGGAGCACAGATACGCAGTATTTT

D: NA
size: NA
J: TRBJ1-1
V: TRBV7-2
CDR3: CASSSGMPENTEAFF
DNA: TGTGCCAGCAGCTCGGGGATGCCTGAAAACACTGAAGCTTTCTTT

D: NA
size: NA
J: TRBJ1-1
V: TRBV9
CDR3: CASSAGTEAFF
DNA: TGTGCCAGCAGCGCGGGGACTGAAGCTTTCTTT

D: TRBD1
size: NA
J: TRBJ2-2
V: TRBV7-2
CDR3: CASSPGQVNTGELFF
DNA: TGTGCCAGCAGCCCCGGACAGGTGAACACCGGGGAGCTGTTTTTT

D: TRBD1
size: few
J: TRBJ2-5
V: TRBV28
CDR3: CASATTGVGETQYF
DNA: TGTGCCAGCGCGACCACAGGGGTGGGAGAGACCCAGTACTTC

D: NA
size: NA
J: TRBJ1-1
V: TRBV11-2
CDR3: CASSLSQGGTEAFF
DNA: TGTGCCAGCAGCTTGTCGCAGGGTGGCACTGAAGCTTTCTTT

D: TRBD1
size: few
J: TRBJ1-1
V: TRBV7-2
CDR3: CASSAGTGVRTEAFF
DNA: TGTGCCAGCAGCGCCGGGACAGGAGTACGAACTGAAGCTTTCTTT

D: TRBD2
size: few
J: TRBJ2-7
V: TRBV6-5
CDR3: CASSLTSGSPEQYF
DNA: TGTGCCAGCAGTTTAACTAGCGGGAGCCCTGAGCAGTACTTC

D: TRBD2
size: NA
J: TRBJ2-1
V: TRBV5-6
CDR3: CASRRGLAGAYNEQFF
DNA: TGTGCCAGCAGACGTGGACTAGCGGGGGCCTACAATGAGCAGTTCTTC

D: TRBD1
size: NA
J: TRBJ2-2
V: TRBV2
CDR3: CASMDRGLNTGELFF
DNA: TGTGCCAGCATGGACAGGGGCCTGAACACCGGGGAGCTGTTTTTT

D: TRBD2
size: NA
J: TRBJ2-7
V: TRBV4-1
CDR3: CASSQDRRLAGGYEQYF
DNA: TGCGCCAGCAGCCAAGACCGCCGGCTAGCGGGGGGCTACGAGCAGTACTTC

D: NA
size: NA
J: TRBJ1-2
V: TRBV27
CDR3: CASGLGHLQNDYGYTF
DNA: TGTGCCAGCGGCCTCGGACACCTACAAAATGACTATGGCTACACCTTC

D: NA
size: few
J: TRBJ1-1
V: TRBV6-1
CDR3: CASRALGGTNFEAFF
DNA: TGTGCCAGCAGGGCCTTGGGCGGGACCAATTTCGAAGCTTTCTTT

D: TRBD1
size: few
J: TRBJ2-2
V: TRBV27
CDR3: CASSLQGANTGELFF
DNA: TGTGCCAGCAGTTTACAGGGGGCGAACACCGGGGAGCTGTTTTTT

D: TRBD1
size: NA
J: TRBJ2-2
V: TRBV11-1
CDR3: CASSAGTGWAGELFF
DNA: TGTGCCAGCAGCGCGGGGACAGGATGGGCCGGGGAGCTGTTTTTT

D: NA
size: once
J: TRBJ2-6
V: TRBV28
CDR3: CASTPFEGVGSGANVLTF
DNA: TGTGCCAGCACTCCCTTCGAGGGAGTAGGCTCTGGGGCCAACGTCCTGACTTTC

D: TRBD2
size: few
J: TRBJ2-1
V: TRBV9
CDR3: CASSALAGGPGNEQFF
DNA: TGTGCCAGCAGCGCACTAGCGGGAGGGCCAGGCAATGAGCAGTTCTTC

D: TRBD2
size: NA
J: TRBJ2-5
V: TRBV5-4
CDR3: CASSLVLAGGETQYF
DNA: TGTGCCAGCAGCTTGGTGCTAGCGGGAGGAGAGACCCAGTACTTC

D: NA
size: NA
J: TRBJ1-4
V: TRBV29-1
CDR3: CSVSGTEKLFF
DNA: TGCAGCGTCTCGGGTACGGAAAAACTGTTTTTT

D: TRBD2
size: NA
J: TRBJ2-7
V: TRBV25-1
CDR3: CASRSSGQSYEQYF
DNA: TGTGCCAGCAGATCTAGCGGGCAATCCTACGAGCAGTACTTC

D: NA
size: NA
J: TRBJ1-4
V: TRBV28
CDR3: CASSEFANEKLFF
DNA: TGTGCCAGCTCGGAGTTCGCTAATGAAAAACTGTTTTTT

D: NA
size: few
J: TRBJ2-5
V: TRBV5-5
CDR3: CASSLRGQETQYF
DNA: TGTGCCAGCAGCTTGCGGGGTCAGGAGACCCAGTACTTC

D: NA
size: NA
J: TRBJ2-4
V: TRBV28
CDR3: CASGYTGFNIQYF
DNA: TGTGCCAGCGGATACACAGGGTTTAACATTCAGTACTTC

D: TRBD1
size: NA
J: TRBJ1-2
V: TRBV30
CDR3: CAWATGVWYGYTF
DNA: TGTGCCTGGGCTACAGGGGTATGGTATGGCTACACCTTC

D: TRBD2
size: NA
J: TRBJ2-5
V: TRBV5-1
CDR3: CASSLVAGAQETQYF
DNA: TGCGCCAGCAGCTTGGTAGCGGGAGCGCAAGAGACCCAGTACTTC

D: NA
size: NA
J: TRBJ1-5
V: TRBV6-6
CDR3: CASRSGEQPQHF
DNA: TGTGCCAGCAGGTCAGGGGAGCAGCCCCAGCATTTT

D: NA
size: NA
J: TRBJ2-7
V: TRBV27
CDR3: CASRQRIPDNYEQYF
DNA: TGTGCCAGCAGACAGAGAATTCCAGATAACTACGAGCAGTACTTC

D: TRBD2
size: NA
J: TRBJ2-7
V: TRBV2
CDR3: CASIGGDQTKTYEQYF
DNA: TGTGCCAGCATTGGGGGGGACCAGACTAAAACCTACGAGCAGTACTTC

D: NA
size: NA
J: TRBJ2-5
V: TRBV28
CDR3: CASLTASVKETQYF
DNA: TGTGCCAGCTTGACAGCGAGCGTAAAAGAGACCCAGTACTTC

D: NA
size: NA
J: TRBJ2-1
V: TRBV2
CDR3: CASTQGLTYNEQFF
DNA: TGTGCCAGCACCCAGGGCCTCACCTACAATGAGCAGTTCTTC

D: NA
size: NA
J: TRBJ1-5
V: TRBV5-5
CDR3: CASSLTRLNQPQHF
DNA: TGTGCCAGCAGCTTGACCAGGTTAAATCAGCCCCAGCATTTT

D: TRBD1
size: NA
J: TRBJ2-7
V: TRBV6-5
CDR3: CASRPTGANYEQYF
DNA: TGTGCCAGCAGACCGACAGGGGCAAACTACGAGCAGTACTTC

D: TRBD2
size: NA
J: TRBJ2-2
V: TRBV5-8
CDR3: CASSSLAGLAAGRWTGELFF
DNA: TGTGCCAGCAGCTCACTCGCCGGACTAGCGGCGGGTAGGTGGACCGGGGAGCTGTTTTTT

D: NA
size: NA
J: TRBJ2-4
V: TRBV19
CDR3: CASSIGGGKNIQYF
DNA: TGTGCCAGTAGTATCGGGGGAGGCAAAAACATTCAGTACTTC

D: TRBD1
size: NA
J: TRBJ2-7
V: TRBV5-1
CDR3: CASSLFTGASNEQYF
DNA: TGCGCCAGCAGCTTGTTTACAGGGGCAAGCAACGAGCAGTACTTC

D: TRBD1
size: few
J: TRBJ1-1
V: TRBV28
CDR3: CASSTPGTGVNEAFF
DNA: TGTGCCAGCAGTACCCCCGGGACAGGGGTCAATGAAGCTTTCTTT

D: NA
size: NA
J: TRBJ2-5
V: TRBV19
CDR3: CASRYPGSETQYF
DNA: TGTGCCAGTAGGTATCCAGGGTCGGAGACCCAGTACTTC

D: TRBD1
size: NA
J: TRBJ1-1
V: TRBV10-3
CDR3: CAISNTGDGTEAFF
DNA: TGTGCCATCAGCAATACAGGGGACGGAACTGAAGCTTTCTTT

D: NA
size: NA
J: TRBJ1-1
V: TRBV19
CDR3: CASRDPQDTEAFF
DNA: TGTGCCAGTAGAGACCCCCAGGACACTGAAGCTTTCTTT

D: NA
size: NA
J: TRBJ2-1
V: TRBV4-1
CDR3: CASSQSGSPYNEQFF
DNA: TGCGCCAGCAGCCAATCAGGGTCCCCCTACAATGAGCAGTTCTTC

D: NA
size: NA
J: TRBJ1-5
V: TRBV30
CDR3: CAWMRGENQPQHF
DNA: TGTGCCTGGATGCGGGGCGAGAATCAGCCCCAGCATTTT

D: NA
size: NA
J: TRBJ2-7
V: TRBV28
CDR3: CASSLFTGSSYEQYF
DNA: TGTGCCAGCAGTTTATTTACAGGGAGCTCCTACGAGCAGTACTTC

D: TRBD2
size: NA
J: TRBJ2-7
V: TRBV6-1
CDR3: CASRLAGITYEQYF
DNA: TGTGCCAGCAGACTAGCGGGGATTACCTACGAGCAGTACTTC

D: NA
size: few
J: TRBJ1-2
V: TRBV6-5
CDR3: CASSREQGRSYGYTF
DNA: TGTGCCAGCAGCAGAGAACAGGGAAGGTCCTATGGCTACACCTTC

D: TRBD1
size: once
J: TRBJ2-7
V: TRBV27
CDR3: CASSSGRGRGSYEQYF
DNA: TGTGCCAGCAGTTCGGGTAGGGGGCGCGGCTCCTACGAGCAGTACTTC

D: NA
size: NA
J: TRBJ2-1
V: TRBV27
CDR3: CASSLSGTYNEQFF
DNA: TGTGCCAGCAGTCTATCCGGGACTTACAATGAGCAGTTCTTC

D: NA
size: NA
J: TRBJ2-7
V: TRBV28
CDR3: CASSLSPNLHEQYF
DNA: TGTGCCAGCAGCCTTAGTCCTAACCTCCACGAGCAGTACTTC

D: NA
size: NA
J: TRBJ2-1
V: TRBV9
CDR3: CASSPGLFGEQFF
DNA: TGTGCCAGCAGCCCCGGACTATTTGGTGAGCAGTTCTTC

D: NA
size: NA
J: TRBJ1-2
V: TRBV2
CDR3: CASSVGQSYGYTF
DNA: TGTGCCAGCAGTGTCGGACAGAGCTATGGCTACACCTTC

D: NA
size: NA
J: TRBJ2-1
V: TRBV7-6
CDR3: CASSPLRGMNEQFF
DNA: TGTGCCAGCAGCCCGCTTCGCGGGATGAATGAGCAGTTCTTC

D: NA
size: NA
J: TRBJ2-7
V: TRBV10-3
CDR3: CAISDPAGVSYEQYF
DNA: TGTGCCATCAGTGACCCAGCGGGTGTCTCCTACGAGCAGTACTTC

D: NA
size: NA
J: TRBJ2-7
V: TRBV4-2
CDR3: CASSQDGAGEGHEQYF
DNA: TGTGCCAGCAGCCAAGATGGGGCAGGGGAAGGCCACGAGCAGTACTTC

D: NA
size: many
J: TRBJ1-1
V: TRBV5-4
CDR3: CASSLGQEVSTEAFF
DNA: TGTGCCAGCAGCTTGGGACAGGAGGTTAGCACTGAAGCTTTCTTT